This T cell receptor (beta chain) was identified during a study of PD-1 blockade in classical Hodgkin lymphoma (dated by TCRdb to 2019 to 2021). About the study as a whole: Nivolumab dosing was 3 mg/kg intravenously every 2 weeks, continuing until either disease progression or unacceptable toxicity. A peripheral blood immune signature of response to PD-1 blockade in classical Hodgkin lymphoma was defined using TCR beta sequencing and CyTOF. Broader findings and caveats from the paper: Lower diversity was observed in patients in whom nivolumab was started less than 1 year after ASCT, and these patients were excluded from later analyses so that confounding by immune reconstitution would be avoided. The study covered only a single clinical trial cohort, and the causes of the repertoire differences, possibly disease activity or prior therapy, were still not defined. Among trial patients, those achieving complete response had baseline diversity similar to that of newly diagnosed patients, while diversity was significantly lower in partial responders and progressors. Baseline TCR diversity was reported to be lower in newly diagnosed patients than in healthy donors and to be lower still in relapsed/refractory patients. By C4D1, a significant rise was seen in CD4+ TCR diversity but not in CD8+ TCR diversity (p=0.0027 vs p=0.16), and the rise was most apparent among complete responders (p=0.02).

On this clone itself: No antigen is known for it. Base-call qualities are not available, and no considerably larger clone is one nucleotide away.

This specimen's time point label, per the study, means: cycle 1 day 1 (C1D1), immediately before nivolumab initiation. Every trial patient had relapsed following autologous stem cell transplantation, and prior brentuximab vedotin exposure was what differed among cohorts A, B and C. The trial cohort was composed of 56 patients with relapsed/refractory classical Hodgkin lymphoma, for whom complete response, partial response or progressive disease was recorded as best overall response. Single-agent nivolumab was administered to trial patients in the multi-cohort phase II CheckMate 205 trial. An independent review committee assessed best overall response using the 2007 International Working Group response criteria. Trial PBMCs were collected immediately before nivolumab initiation (C1D1) and during therapy at cycle 2 day 1 and cycle 4 day 1. Peripheral blood was collected in 8 mL Vacutainer Cell Preparation Tubes, from which PBMCs were isolated by centrifugation and then cryopreserved.

Between the V and J ends, shortened by 0 bases and 0 bases respectively, the junction contains 5 bases. The germline V gene supplies CDR1 LGHNA and CDR2 YSLEER. The CDR3 spans 15 residues, from the cysteine through the phenylalanine. Only the CDR3 part of the read is kept: 45 bases, read in frame from the first base. The Qiagen DNeasy kit was used to extract genomic DNA both from unsorted PBMCs and from the negatively selected CD4+ and CD8+ fractions. Amplification of TCR beta CDR3 regions was done by immunoSEQ multiplex PCR with primers that anneal to V and J segments. Amplification bias was minimized using a synthetic immune receptor repertoire, and residual bias was removed computationally after sequencing. The paper's processing steps were these. Custom Python scripts were used to quantify repertoire diversity as the Shannon entropy index. The unsorted, CD4+ and CD8+ repertoires were each analyzed separately, with the exception of combined analyses, where CD4+ and CD8+ sequences were merged in silico. A clone was considered expanded if an increase in frequency of at least 2-fold after treatment relative to C1D1 was found, and a pseudocount of 0.5 was applied to clones undetected at baseline. Singleton clones were defined as clones with 0 or 1 copy at C1D1, and non-singleton clones were defined as clones with 2 or more copies. By matching protein sequences in sorted samples from the same patient, clones expanded in unsorted samples were annotated as CD4+, CD8+ or unknown. Wilcoxon tests on paired samples were used to test diversity changes from C1D1 to C4D1. As stored in TCRdb, this immuneACCESS dataset retains in-frame rearrangements with V and J assigned. A fraction of the clones does not appear; measured against another copy, unresolved V genes explain less than half of the discrepancy, and the remainder lacks a known reason. That table gives V, J and clone size, and the DNA gave D and trimming. The sample records about 72,000 clones, about 93% of which are singletons. The top ten constitute roughly 8% of the sample.

The sequence links TRBV4-3 to TRBJ1-4, with the D segment identity uncertain. The clonotype was recovered from a human donor with classical Hodgkin lymphoma. The specimen was peripheral blood mononuclear cells (PBMCs), collected at baseline. The CDR3 sequence is CASSQDPPTNEKLFF. The DNA sequence is given as TGCGCCAGCAGCCAAGATCCCCCAACTAATGAAAAACTGTTTTTT.